One sample yielded the 29 T cell receptor beta chains listed below, sequenced in a study of T cells after yellow fever vaccination. MiXCR was run by TCRdb on the 5' RACE reads, yielding one entry per CDR3 protein. The data show 300,000 or so distinct CDR3 sequences, over 10% seen once. The starting material was CD4+ T cells sorted from PBMCs, obtained 45 days after the yellow fever booster vaccination. The receptor source for this set is a man aged 25 to 40 who received the YFV17D yellow fever vaccine.

This clonotype was detected a few times. The CDR3 reads CSARDEETQYF. CDR3 DNA sequence: TGCAGTGCTAGAGATGAAGAGACCCAGTACTTC. J is TRBJ2-5 and V is TRBV20-1; D is unresolved. The CDR3 contains 11 residues. V dropped 0 bases and J dropped 3 bases, with 2 bases sitting between them. CDR1 and CDR2 from the germline V gene are DFQATT and SNEGSKA (reference sequence).

The genes are TRBV28 and TRBJ2-2; D remains ambiguous. Looked up from germline, CDR1 is MDHEN and CDR2 is SYDVKM. Trimming removed 0 bases at V and 6 bases at J, with 5 bases between. The CDR3 is 13 amino acids. Written as DNA, the CDR3 is TGTGCCAGCAGTTTATGGGCATCCGGGGAGCTGTTTTTT. Its translation is CASSLWASGELFF.

In its sample, this clonotype was seen many times. The chain carries TRBV9 and TRBJ2-7; 10 nucleotides line up with TRBD1. Looked up from germline, CDR1 is SGDLS and CDR2 is YYNGEE. J gave up 5 bases and V 3 bases, and 8 bases lay outside the gene matches. The CDR3 has 15 amino acids. CDR3: CASSAKDRGFHEQYF. CDR3 nucleotides: TGTGCCAGCAGCGCAAAGGACAGGGGGTTTCACGAGCAGTACTTC.

This clonotype was detected a few times. The chain combines TRBV7-9 with TRBJ2-5; D perhaps matches TRBD2 (5 bases). The CDR3 loop spans 13 amino acids. Germline V gene lookup returns CDR1 SEHNR and CDR2 FQNEAQ (reference sequence). Between the trimmed V and J ends, which lost 5 bases and 2 bases, there was a span of 9 bases. The CDR3 DNA reads TGTGCCAGCAGCGCCTCGGGGCAAGAGACCCAGTACTTC. It is translated as CASSASGQETQYF.

The CDR3 here is CASVSRGRTGELFF. The CDR3 region has the DNA TGTGCCAGCGTCTCACGGGGCAGAACCGGGGAGCTGTTTTTT. The gene calls are TRBV3-1 and TRBJ2-2; D is possibly TRBD1 or TRBD2 (5 bases each). Per the germline V gene, CDR1 is LGHDT and CDR2 is YNNKEL (reference sequence). This CDR3 is 14 amino acids long. Trimming stripped 8 bases from V and 5 bases from J, with 15 bases between. The complete variable domain, with remaining parts taken from reference TRBV3-1 and TRBJ2-2, reads DTAVSQTPKYLVTQMGNDKSIKCEQNLGHDTMYWYKQDSKKFLKIMFSYNNKELIINETVPNRFSPKSPDKAHLNLHINSLELGDSAVYFCASVSRGRTGELFFGEGSRLTVL.

The J gene is TRBJ2-7, the V gene TRBV7-2, with 9 positions matching TRBD2. CDR3 size: 14 residues. In germline, CDR1 is SGHTA, CDR2 FQGNSA. V lost 5 bases, J lost 6 bases, and 8 bases stayed unmatched. DNA of the CDR3: TGTGCCAGCAGCGAGAGGACTAGCGTTTCCGAGCAGTACTTC. This codes for CASSERTSVSEQYF.

This clonotype occurred a few times. The J gene is TRBJ2-1, the V gene TRBV20-1; D gene unclear. Germline loops: CDR1 DFQATT, CDR2 SNEGSKA (reference sequence). CDR3 length: 17 residues. Trimming removed 0 bases from V and 2 bases from J, with 17 bases in between. The CDR3 loop is CSARDPRLDQTYNEQFF. CDR3 DNA: TGCAGTGCTAGAGATCCCCGCTTAGACCAGACCTACAATGAGCAGTTCTTC.

This clonotype was seen a few times. The J gene is TRBJ2-5, the V gene TRBV15; 11 nucleotides match TRBD2. This CDR3 region has 18 residues. Unmatched junction bases numbered 11, after V lost 4 bases and J lost 1 base. Germline CDR1 reads LNHNV; CDR2 reads YYDKDF (reference sequence). In DNA form, the CDR3 reads TGTGCCACCAGCATAGCCCCGGGACTAGCGGCACTCCAAGAGACCCAGTACTTC. It yields the protein CATSIAPGLAALQETQYF. Full variable domain (outside the CDR3, taken from reference TRBV15 and TRBJ2-5): DAMVIQNPRYQVTQFGKPVTLSCSQTLNHNVMYWYQQKSSQAPKLLFHYYDKDFNNEADTPDNFQSRRPNTSFCFLDIRSPGLGDTAMYLCATSIAPGLAALQETQYFGPGTRLLVL.

The DNA of the CDR3 is TGTGCCACCAGCAGAGATTATCCAAGCGCGAACACCGGGGAGCTGTTTTTT. Its protein is CATSRDYPSANTGELFF. The genes are TRBV15 and TRBJ2-2; D call uncertain. Germline CDR1 is LNHNV and CDR2 is YYDKDF (reference sequence). The V gene lost 0 bases and the J gene lost 0 bases, with 11 bases spanning the gap. The CDR3 spans 17 residues.

This clonotype was counted between two and nine times. The V and J genes are TRBV7-2 and TRBJ2-2; weak D call: TRBD2 (6 bases). Germline assignment: CDR1 SGHTA and CDR2 FQGNSA. The CDR3 is made up of 16 amino acids. V dropped 4 bases and J dropped 3 bases, with 15 bases sitting between them. The CDR3 loop reads CASSSGGTGHTGELFF. In DNA form, the CDR3 reads TGTGCCAGCAGCTCTGGGGGGACGGGTCACACCGGGGAGCTGTTTTTT.

This clonotype has only a few counts. The chain is built from TRBV9 and TRBJ2-1, with D unresolved. This CDR3 has 12 amino acids. CDR1 is SGDLS, CDR2 YYNGEE, per germline. Trimming left V 3 bases short and J 4 bases short, with 5 bases between. The CDR3, as DNA: TGTGCCAGCAGCGCAAAGTACAATGAGCAGTTCTTC. Its protein product is CASSAKYNEQFF.

The chain couples TRBV6-5 to TRBJ2-7; 7 positions match TRBD2. Germline-derived CDR1 and CDR2 are MNHEY and SVGAGI. The CDR3 contains 14 residues. The V gene end was trimmed by 5 bases and the J gene end by 0 bases; junction bases not matched to a gene: 4. The CDR3 spells CASSTSVLSYEQYF. CDR3 nucleotide sequence: TGTGCCAGCAGTACTAGCGTACTCTCCTACGAGCAGTACTTC.

In its sample, this clonotype was seen a few times. This chain connects TRBV6-2 or TRBV6-3 to TRBJ2-7; D perhaps matches TRBD2 (5 bases). Deletions cut 3 bases from V and 3 bases from J, with 9 bases between. This CDR3 has 13 residues. Germline V gene lookup returns CDR1 MNHEY and CDR2 SVGEGT. The CDR3 loop is CASSYRDFYEQYF. In DNA form, the CDR3 reads TGTGCCAGCAGTTATCGGGATTTCTACGAGCAGTACTTC.

The gene calls are TRBV11-2 and TRBJ2-3; 7 nucleotides line up with TRBD2. Germline CDR1 and CDR2: SGHAT and FQNNGV. CDR3 length equals 16 residues. Losses at the gene ends were 5 bases for V and 6 bases for J; bases not matched to a gene: 14. The CDR3 protein is CASSPNEGGSIDTQYF. CDR3 in DNA: TGTGCCAGCAGCCCGAATGAAGGCGGGAGTATCGATACGCAGTATTTT.

This clonotype was detected a few times. This chain links TRBV27 with TRBJ1-6; D uncertain. In germline, CDR1 is MNHEY, CDR2 SMNVEV (reference sequence). The CDR3 has 12 residues. V gave up 0 bases and J gave up 9 bases, with 3 bases separating them. CDR3 protein: CASSLSASPLHF. The CDR3, as DNA: TGTGCCAGCAGTTTATCGGCTTCACCCCTCCACTTT.

This clonotype showed up many times. The rearrangement uses TRBV7-9 and TRBJ1-5; D call uncertain. Trimming pared 4 bases from V and 0 bases from J, leaving 4 bases between. This CDR3 is built from 13 residues. Germline V gene lookup returns CDR1 SEHNR and CDR2 FQNEAQ (reference sequence). The CDR3 region is CASSSDSNQPQHF. The DNA for the CDR3 is TGTGCCAGCAGCTCTGATAGCAATCAGCCCCAGCATTTT.

The rearrangement uses TRBV2 and TRBJ2-1, with unresolved D. The CDR3 covers 11 residues. V was shortened by 0 bases and J by 12 bases, with 6 bases between the two germline ends. CDR1 and CDR2 (germline): SNHLY, FYNNEI. The DNA for the CDR3 is TGTGCCAGCAGTGAAGCCATTGGGCAGTTCTTC. Protein sequence: CASSEAIGQFF.

This chain links TRBV12-3 or TRBV12-4 with TRBJ2-3, with 10 nucleotides matching TRBD2. This CDR3 is built from 15 residues. The junction had 10 bases not matched to a gene; V was cut back by 6 bases and J by 7 bases. In DNA, the CDR3 is TGTGCCAGCAGCCAGAGCGGGAGGGCCGTGAATACGCAGTATTTT. It specifies CASSQSGRAVNTQYF.

There are a few counts of this clonotype. This chain uses TRBV12-3 or TRBV12-4 with TRBJ2-1; D might be TRBD1 (6 bases). There are 14 residues in the CDR3. V lost 10 bases and J 2 bases, leaving 15 bases between the germline ends. The chain's CDR3 is CATARQVTYNEQFF. DNA for the CDR3: TGTGCCACCGCTCGACAGGTTACCTACAATGAGCAGTTCTTC.

This clonotype has only a few counts. The chain links TRBV20-1 to TRBJ1-3; 7 bases fit TRBD1. V was pared by 5 bases and J by 2 bases, with 3 bases of the junction left unmatched. CDR3 length equals 13 residues. Looked up from germline, CDR1 is DFQATT and CDR2 is SNEGSKA (reference sequence). CDR3 residues: CSAAGTAGNTIYF. For the CDR3, the DNA is TGCAGTGCTGCAGGGACAGCTGGAAACACCATATATTTT.

This clonotype has at least ten counts. The chain joins TRBV12-3 or TRBV12-4 to TRBJ2-1; D is unresolved. This CDR3 has 12 residues. Trimming pared 2 bases from V and 4 bases from J, leaving 3 bases between. CDR3 bases: TGTGCCAGCAGTTTAAGTTACAATGAGCAGTTCTTC. It yields the protein CASSLSYNEQFF.

This clonotype turned up a few times. The chain has TRBV10-3 and TRBJ2-3; D is unclear. The CDR3 has 13 residues. Germline CDR1 is ENHRY and CDR2 is SYGVKD. Trimming stripped 6 bases from V and 2 bases from J, with 9 bases between. CDR3 in amino acids: CAISAEDTDTQYF. The CDR3 coding sequence is TGTGCCATCAGCGCGGAAGACACAGATACGCAGTATTTT.

The V gene is TRBV20-1, the J gene TRBJ2-1; D may correspond to TRBD1 or TRBD2 (6 bases each). The CDR3 covers 14 residues. From germline, CDR1 is DFQATT and CDR2 SNEGSKA (reference sequence). V was pared by 3 bases and J by 5 bases, with 14 bases between. The CDR3 sequence: CSARLGGQDNEQFF. The CDR3 nucleotides read TGCAGTGCTAGGCTGGGGGGCCAAGACAATGAGCAGTTCTTC.

This chain uses TRBV12-3 or TRBV12-4 with TRBJ2-1; a weak D match, TRBD2 (5 bases). The CDR3 has 13 amino acids. V was cut by 6 bases and J by 6 bases, with 12 bases left in between. CDR3 region: CASRRGLPNEQFF. CDR3 nucleotides: TGTGCCAGCAGACGAGGACTCCCCAATGAGCAGTTCTTC.

This clonotype showed up just a few times. This sequence joins TRBV10-3 and TRBJ1-1; D is uncertain. CDR3 length: 13 residues. Trimming removed 4 bases at V and 0 bases at J, with 6 bases between. Per germline, CDR1 ENHRY and CDR2 SYGVKD. The CDR3 here is CAISGQVNTEAFF. In DNA form, the CDR3 reads TGTGCCATCAGTGGTCAGGTGAACACTGAAGCTTTCTTT.

This clonotype was picked up a small number of times. The J gene is TRBJ2-2, the V gene TRBV5-1, with 7 bases fitting TRBD2. V shed 5 bases, J shed 0 bases, and the junction held 7 bases outside the gene matches. The CDR3 contains 16 residues. Germline V gene data show CDR1 as SGHRS and CDR2 as YFSETQ. The CDR3 spells CASREAGNANTGELFF. In DNA, the CDR3 is TGCGCCAGCAGGGAAGCGGGGAACGCGAACACCGGGGAGCTGTTTTTT.

This clonotype has ten or more counts. CDR3 residues: CAISEGTHNEQFF. Here the CDR3 DNA reads TGTGCCATCAGTGAGGGAACCCACAATGAGCAGTTCTTC. The chain carries TRBV10-3 and TRBJ2-1; D not resolved. V was trimmed by 2 bases and J by 5 bases, leaving 7 bases between them. The germline V gene has CDR1 ENHRY and CDR2 SYGVKD. CDR3 length: 13 amino acids.

The chain couples TRBV5-1 to TRBJ2-3, with D possibly matching TRBD1 (6 bases). The germline V and J ends were trimmed by 5 bases and 0 bases, with 10 bases remaining between them. The CDR3 is made up of 14 amino acids. Germline CDR1 SGHRS, CDR2 YFSETQ. The CDR3 nucleotides read TGCGCCAGCAGTATGGACAGTAGCACAGATACGCAGTATTTT. As protein: CASSMDSSTDTQYF.

This clonotype came up a few times. The chain recombines TRBV28 with TRBJ2-7, with 7 bases fitting TRBD2. The germline V gene has CDR1 MDHEN and CDR2 SYDVKM. The CDR3 runs 15 residues. Unmatched junction bases numbered 11, after V lost 7 bases and J lost 2 bases. Here the CDR3 reads CASTEGLAETYEQYF. The CDR3 DNA reads as TGTGCCAGCACCGAGGGGCTAGCGGAAACCTACGAGCAGTACTTC.